One sample yielded the 5 T cell receptor beta chains listed below, sequenced in a study of T-cell memory formation after mild COVID-19. TCRdb re-called the 5' RACE reads with MiXCR, one entry per CDR3 protein. The sample lists roughly 310,000 distinct CDR3 sequences; about a sixth were seen once. Specimen: PBMCs or a T cell subset sorted from them (not recorded which). The source of these receptors is a man younger than 30 who had mild COVID-19 (a few samples of this study predate the infection). Cell type and time point are not known.

This clonotype was seen only a few times. Here the CDR3 reads CASSPPASGGETQYF. CDR3 bases: TGTGCCAGCAGTCCCCCCGCTAGCGGGGGAGAGACCCAGTACTTC. V is TRBV12-3 or TRBV12-4 and J is TRBJ2-5; 10 bases map to TRBD2. There are 15 residues in the CDR3. With 5 bases clipped from V and 4 bases from J, the junction kept 7 bases outside the gene matches.

V gene TRBV7-2 combines with J gene TRBJ1-2; 9 bases agree with TRBD1. Germline V gene data show CDR1 as SGHTA and CDR2 as FQGNSA. CDR3 length: 13 residues. The junction had 5 bases not matched to a gene; V was cut back by 7 bases and J by 5 bases. The CDR3 nucleotides read TGTGCCAGCACCACCGGGACAGGGTATGGCTACACCTTC. Encoded protein: CASTTGTGYGYTF.

This clonotype was picked up a small number of times. V usage is TRBV27 and J usage is TRBJ1-2, with D unclear. CDR1 and CDR2 from the germline V gene are MNHEY and SMNVEV (reference sequence). The germline V and J ends were trimmed by 8 bases and 8 bases, with 18 bases remaining between them. The CDR3 length is 13 residues. CDR3 DNA: TGTGCCAGCGCCCCCGGCGGGGATCCCGGCTACACCTTC. Amino acids: CASAPGGDPGYTF.

The V call is TRBV4-1, the J call TRBJ2-3; D might be TRBD2 (7 bases). The CDR3 extends over 16 amino acids. Germline V gene sequence: CDR1 MGHRA, CDR2 YSYEKL. The V gene lost 4 bases and the J gene lost 5 bases, with 19 bases spanning the gap. CDR3 in amino acids: CASSPTRAGAVDTQYF. The CDR3 nucleotides read TGCGCCAGCAGCCCCACCCGTGCGGGGGCGGTAGATACGCAGTATTTT.

This clonotype was seen more than once but under ten times. The chain joins TRBV5-6 to TRBJ1-4; D might be TRBD1 (5 bases). This CDR3 is built from 12 residues. Germline V gene lookup returns CDR1 SGHDT and CDR2 YYEEEE. Trimming removed 4 bases at V and 8 bases at J, with 9 bases between. The CDR3 nucleotides are TGTGCCAGCAGCACAGGAAGCGAAAAACTGTTTTTT. This translates into CASSTGSEKLFF.